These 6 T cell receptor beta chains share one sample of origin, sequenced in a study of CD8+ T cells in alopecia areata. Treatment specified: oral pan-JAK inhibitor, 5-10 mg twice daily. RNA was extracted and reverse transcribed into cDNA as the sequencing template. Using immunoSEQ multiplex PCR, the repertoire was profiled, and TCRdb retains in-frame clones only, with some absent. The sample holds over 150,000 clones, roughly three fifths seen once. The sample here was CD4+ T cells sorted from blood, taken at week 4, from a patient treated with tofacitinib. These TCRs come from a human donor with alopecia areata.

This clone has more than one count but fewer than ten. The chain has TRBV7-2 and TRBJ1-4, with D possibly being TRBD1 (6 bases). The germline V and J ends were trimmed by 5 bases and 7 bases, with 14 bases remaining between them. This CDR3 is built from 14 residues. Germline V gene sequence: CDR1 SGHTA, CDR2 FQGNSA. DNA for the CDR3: TGTGCCAGCAGCCCCACAGGGACGGTTGAAAAACTGTTTTTT. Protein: CASSPTGTVEKLFF.

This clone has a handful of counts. The DNA for the CDR3 is TGCAGCGTTGAAGATCCCAGCACTGTCGACCAGTACTTC. This translates into CSVEDPSTVDQYF. The rearrangement links TRBV29-1 to TRBJ2-5, with no clear D. Deletions cut 0 bases from V and 10 bases from J, with 15 bases between. The CDR3 runs 13 residues. In germline, CDR1 is SQVTM, CDR2 ANQGSEA.

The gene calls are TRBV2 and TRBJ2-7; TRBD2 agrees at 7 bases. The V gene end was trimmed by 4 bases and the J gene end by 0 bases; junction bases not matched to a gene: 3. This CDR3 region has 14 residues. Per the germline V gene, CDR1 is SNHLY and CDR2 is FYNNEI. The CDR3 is CASSVSGSSYEQYF. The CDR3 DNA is TGTGCCAGCAGTGTTAGCGGGTCCTCCTACGAGCAGTACTTC.

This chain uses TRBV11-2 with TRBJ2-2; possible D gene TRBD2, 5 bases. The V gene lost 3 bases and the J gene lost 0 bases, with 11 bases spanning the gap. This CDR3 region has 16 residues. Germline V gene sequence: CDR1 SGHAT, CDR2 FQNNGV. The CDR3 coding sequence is TGTGCCAGCAGCTTTGCTAGCATGACGAACACCGGGGAGCTGTTTTTT. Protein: CASSFASMTNTGELFF.

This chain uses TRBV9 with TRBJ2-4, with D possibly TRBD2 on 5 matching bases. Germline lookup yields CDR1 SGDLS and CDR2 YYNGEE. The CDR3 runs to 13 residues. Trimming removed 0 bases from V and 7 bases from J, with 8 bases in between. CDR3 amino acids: CASSVVPGNIQYF. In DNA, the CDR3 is TGTGCCAGCAGCGTAGTTCCGGGGAACATTCAGTACTTC.

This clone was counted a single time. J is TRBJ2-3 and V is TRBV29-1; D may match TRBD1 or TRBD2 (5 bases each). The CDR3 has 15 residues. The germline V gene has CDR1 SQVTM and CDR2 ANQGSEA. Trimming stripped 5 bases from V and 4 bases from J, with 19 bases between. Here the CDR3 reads CSVLGGAGSADTQYF. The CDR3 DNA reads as TGCAGCGTTCTTGGGGGAGCCGGAAGCGCAGATACGCAGTATTTT.